A selection of T cell receptor beta chains follows, all from one sample in a study of T cell responses to AZD1222 COVID-19 vaccine. The protocol was immunoSEQ multiplex PCR, while the TCRdb copy is restricted to in-frame clones and leaves out a portion. Of some 140,000 clones listed, under 95% were seen once; the top ten hold around 3%. The starting material was peripheral blood, obtained on day 0 of AZD1222 vaccination. All receptors derive from an adult in good health. The CDR3 runs from the conserved cysteine through the conserved F or W. D genes are given only for firm matches. Clone sizes are given selectively: once, few, many, or a class where the clone is expanded.

TRBD1 TRBJ1-1 TRBV19 NA TGTGCCAGTAGTAGGACAGGGTCGGACCCTGAAGCTTTCTTT CASSRTGSDPEAFF
NA TRBJ1-4 TRBV28 once TGTGCCAGCAGGGTTTCGGGACTATCGGGTGAAAAACTGTTTTTT CASRVSGLSGEKLFF
TRBD1 TRBJ1-2 TRBV19 NA TGTGCCAGTAGTGGGGGACAGGCCCCCGGCGGCTACACCTTC CASSGGQAPGGYTF
NA TRBJ2-3 TRBV5-4 NA TGTGCCAGCAGCTTGGCGGGGGTGGGAGATACGCAGTATTTT CASSLAGVGDTQYF
NA TRBJ2-7 TRBV4-2 once TGTGCCAGCAGCCAAGATTTGGGTCCAAACCGGGGGGAGCAGTACTTC CASSQDLGPNRGEQYF
TRBD2 TRBJ2-5 TRBV7-2 NA TGTGCCAGCAGCTTAGAGGGCGGGAGGGCCGCAGAGACCCAGTACTTC CASSLEGGRAAETQYF
TRBD1 TRBJ1-6 TRBV4-1 NA TGCGCCAGCAGCCAAACCGGGACAGGGGCCTCACCCCTCCACTTT CASSQTGTGASPLHF
TRBD2 TRBJ2-3 TRBV5-5 NA TGTGCCAGCAGCCTTCTGGGACTAGCGGGACGGGCGAGAGATACGCAGTATTTT CASSLLGLAGRARDTQYF
TRBD1 TRBJ1-2 TRBV27 NA TGTGCCAGCAGTCAAGGACAGGGACACTATGGCTACACCTTC CASSQGQGHYGYTF
TRBD2 TRBJ2-1 TRBV7-3 NA TGTGCCAGCAGGTCTTCCGGGACTAGCGGGTTTGATGAGCAGTTCTTC CASRSSGTSGFDEQFF
NA TRBJ2-3 TRBV11-2 NA TGTGCCAGCAGCTTTTGGGGACGGAGCACAGATACGCAGTATTTT CASSFWGRSTDTQYF
TRBD2 TRBJ2-1 TRBV14 NA TGTGCCAGCAGCCAAGATCAGGTTGGACTAGCGTCACTCGAGCAGTTCTTC CASSQDQVGLASLEQFF
NA TRBJ1-1 TRBV11-3 NA TGTGCCAGCAGCCAAAGGAGTTGGACTGAAGCTTTCTTT CASSQRSWTEAFF
NA TRBJ1-2 TRBV19 NA TGTGCCAGTAGCGGGGGGAAATATGGCTACACCTTC CASSGGKYGYTF
NA TRBJ1-1 TRBV5-1 NA TGCGCCAGCAGTATCGACGGGAACACTGAAGCTTTCTTT CASSIDGNTEAFF
NA TRBJ2-7 TRBV7-8 NA TGTGCCAGCAGCTTAAGGGGCCCTAACACTTACGAGCAGTACTTC CASSLRGPNTYEQYF
TRBD2 TRBJ2-1 TRBV19 NA TGTGCCAGTACCCCCACCCGACTAGCGGGGGGGCGATATGAGCAGTTCTTC CASTPTRLAGGRYEQFF